A single sample gave rise to the 22 T cell receptor beta chains below, sequenced in a study of beta chain features in type 1 diabetes. Reverse transcription of all isolated RNA meant that expressed TCRB transcripts were sequenced. Here immunoSEQ multiplex PCR was the method, and the copy in TCRdb shows in-frame clones only, minus some. The sample comprises more than 300,000 clones, around an eighth of which are singletons, and less than 0.02% rests with the top ten. Sample: naive CD4+ T cells from blood. These receptor sequences come from a man aged 18 to 35 in good health.

This chain uses TRBV30 with TRBJ2-7, with a possible D match to TRBD1 (7 bases). V lost 5 bases and J 4 bases, leaving 15 bases between the germline ends. The CDR3 covers 13 residues. Germline V CDR1 and CDR2: GTSNPN, SVGIG (reference sequence). The CDR3 region is CAWDAGGSYEQYF. DNA for the CDR3: TGTGCCTGGGATGCAGGGGGGAGTTACGAGCAGTACTTC. Variable domain in full (rest from reference TRBV30 and TRBJ2-7): SQTIHQWPATLVQPVGSPLSLECTVEGTSNPNLYWYRQAAGRGLQLLFYSVGIGQISSEVPQNLSASRPQDRQFILSSKKLLLSDSGFYLCAWDAGGSYEQYFGPGTRLTVT.

This rearrangement joins TRBV7-6 to TRBJ1-1, with D tentatively TRBD1 (6 bases). V lost 5 bases and J 1 base, leaving 8 bases between the germline ends. The CDR3 is made up of 13 amino acids. Germline loops: CDR1 SGHVS, CDR2 FNYEAQ. As DNA, the CDR3 is TGTGCCAGCAGCACACAGGGGAACACTGAAGCTTTCTTT. This codes for CASSTQGNTEAFF.

This sequence joins TRBV2 and TRBJ2-5, with D perhaps TRBD2 (5 bases). Trimming removed 7 bases at V and 4 bases at J, with 10 bases between. The CDR3 has 12 amino acids. Germline CDR1 and CDR2: SNHLY and FYNNEI. The CDR3 loop reads CASTGSGETQYF. DNA for the CDR3: TGTGCCAGCACGGGGTCGGGAGAGACCCAGTACTTC.

This chain joins TRBV6-1 and TRBJ2-1, with D possibly TRBD2 on 6 matching bases. V shed 1 base and J shed 4 bases, with 11 bases lying between them. The CDR3 is 15 amino acids. CDR1 and CDR2 from the germline V gene are MNHNS and SASEGT. This CDR3 reads CASSEGLEIYNEQFF. As DNA, the CDR3 is TGTGCCAGCAGTGAAGGACTAGAGATTTACAATGAGCAGTTCTTC.

This clone showed up just a few times. V and J are TRBV11-3 and TRBJ2-3; no definite D call. Germline CDR1 reads SGHNT; CDR2 reads YENEEA. This CDR3 is 11 amino acids long. Between the trimmed V and J ends, which lost 5 bases and 6 bases, there was a span of 6 bases. CDR3 residues: CASSAGDTQYF. The CDR3 region has the DNA TGTGCCAGCAGCGCCGGGGATACGCAGTATTTT.

This clone was counted between two and nine times. This sample also contains other DNA sequences that code for the same CDR3. The V and J genes are TRBV7-2 and TRBJ2-7; D possibly corresponds to TRBD1 (5 bases). The germline gives CDR1 SGHTA, CDR2 FQGNSA. The CDR3 sequence is 14 residues long. V was cut by 1 base and J by 2 bases, with 9 bases left in between. In DNA form, the CDR3 reads TGTGCCAGCAGCTTAGTTGGCAGGGCCTACGAGCAGTACTTC. Its protein product is CASSLVGRAYEQYF.

This clone was picked up a small number of times. The chain joins TRBV7-2 to TRBJ2-1; 7 bases line up with TRBD2. The CDR3 is made up of 15 amino acids. V lost 1 base and J lost 4; bases outside the gene matches: 4. CDR1 is SGHTA, CDR2 FQGNSA, per germline. The CDR3 loop is CASSLDGTTYNEQFF. The CDR3 bases are TGTGCCAGCAGCTTAGACGGGACTACTTACAATGAGCAGTTCTTC. Full variable domain (missing parts from reference TRBV7-2 and TRBJ2-1): GAGVSQSPSNKVTEKGKDVELRCDPISGHTALYWYRQSLGQGLEFLIYFQGNSAPDKSGLPSDRFSAERTGGSVSTLTIQRTQQEDSAVYLCASSLDGTTYNEQFFGPGTRLTVL.

This sequence joins TRBV6-6 and TRBJ2-1, with TRBD2 identical over 9 bases. Germline V gene sequence: CDR1 MNHNY, CDR2 SVGAGI (reference sequence). The CDR3 runs to 14 residues. V gave up 2 bases and J gave up 6 bases; unmatched junction bases: 2. CDR3 sequence reads: CASSYGGGVNEQFF. The CDR3 DNA reads TGTGCCAGCAGTTACGGCGGGGGGGTCAATGAGCAGTTCTTC.

This clone appeared a few times. The V and J genes are TRBV5-6 and TRBJ2-5, with TRBD2 identical over 7 bases. The V gene's germline CDR1 is SGHDT and CDR2 YYEEEE. The trim removed 4 bases at V and 1 base at J, leaving 10 bases unmatched. This CDR3 region has 16 residues. CDR3 coding DNA: TGTGCCAGCAGCAGCCCTCAGGGCGGGGGCCAAGAGACCCAGTACTTC. Translating it yields CASSSPQGGGQETQYF.

The gene calls are TRBV29-1 and TRBJ1-1; possibly TRBD1 for D (6 bases). Germline CDR1 SQVTM, CDR2 ANQGSEA. CDR3 size: 14 residues. V was shortened by 6 bases and J by 5 bases, with 19 bases between the two germline ends. This CDR3 reads CSVKGQPGETEAFF. Written as DNA, the CDR3 is TGCAGCGTGAAAGGACAGCCGGGTGAGACTGAAGCTTTCTTT.

This clone was observed a handful of times. The chain joins TRBV4-2 to TRBJ2-2; TRBD1 might be the D (6 bases). The CDR3 has 15 amino acids. Germline V CDR1 and CDR2: LGHNA, YNFKEQ. The germline V and J ends were trimmed by 6 bases and 4 bases, with 15 bases remaining between them. The CDR3: CASRQGELLTGELFF. CDR3 nucleotides: TGTGCCAGCAGACAGGGCGAACTCCTCACCGGGGAGCTGTTTTTT.

This clone showed up just a few times. The chain links TRBV28 to TRBJ1-5, with D hard to call. The germline V gene encodes CDR1 MDHEN and CDR2 SYDVKM. V lost 3 bases and J lost 5, with 11 bases in between. This CDR3 region has 14 residues. The CDR3 nucleotides read TGTGCCAGCAGTTTCAGGCCCCTGGATCAGCCCCAGCATTTT. It yields the protein CASSFRPLDQPQHF.

The chain uses TRBV13 and TRBJ2-5; 10 positions agree with TRBD1. This CDR3 is 15 amino acids long. Germline V lookup: CDR1 PRHDT, CDR2 FYEKMQ (reference sequence). The trim removed 3 bases at V and 5 bases at J, leaving 6 bases unmatched. The chain's CDR3 is CASSFDRGLIETQYF. For the CDR3, the DNA is TGTGCCAGCAGCTTCGACAGGGGGCTTATTGAGACCCAGTACTTC.

V is TRBV9 and J is TRBJ2-1; unclear D gene. V shed 0 bases and J shed 8 bases, with 9 bases lying between them. The CDR3 is made up of 13 amino acids. CDR1 is SGDLS, CDR2 YYNGEE, per germline. Here the CDR3 reads CASSVVWSDEQFF. The DNA of the CDR3 is TGTGCCAGCAGCGTAGTCTGGAGCGATGAGCAGTTCTTC. Full variable domain (missing parts from reference TRBV9 and TRBJ2-1): DSGVTQTPKHLITATGQRVTLRCSPRSGDLSVYWYQQSLDQGLQFLIQYYNGEERAKGNILERFSAQQFPDLHSELNLSSLELGDSALYFCASSVVWSDEQFFGPGTRLTVL.

This clone occurred a few times. The chain links TRBV18 to TRBJ2-7; 7 bases match TRBD2. This CDR3 has 16 amino acids. Germline CDR1 is KGHSH and CDR2 is LQKENI. V was clipped by 2 bases and J by 6 bases; unmatched bases: 13. In DNA, the CDR3 is TGTGCCAGCTCACCAAACCAGCGGGGACCCATTGTCGAGCAGTACTTC. As protein: CASSPNQRGPIVEQYF.

The chain has TRBV7-3 and TRBJ2-2; TRBD2 matches at 9 bases. Looked up from germline, CDR1 is SGHTA and CDR2 is FQGTGA. The length of the CDR3 is 16 residues. The V and J ends lost 2 bases and 2 bases, in that order; junction bases with no gene match: 3. The CDR3 DNA is TGTGCCAGCAGCTTATCGACTAGCGGAAACACCGGGGAGCTGTTTTTT. The encoded protein is CASSLSTSGNTGELFF.

V is TRBV28 and J is TRBJ2-7; the match to TRBD2 covers 10 bases. V shed 7 bases, J shed 1 base, and the junction held 10 bases outside the gene matches. Germline V CDR1 and CDR2: MDHEN, SYDVKM. The CDR3 spans 16 residues. The CDR3 sequence is CASTRRGLAISYEQYF. The DNA of the CDR3 is TGTGCCAGCACCCGGAGGGGACTAGCGATTTCCTACGAGCAGTACTTC.

The rearrangement uses TRBV25-1 and TRBJ2-5; a possible D gene is TRBD2 (5 bases). The CDR3 totals 14 residues. Trimming took 4 bases from V and 5 from J, leaving 14 bases between them. CDR1 is MGHDK, CDR2 SYGVNS, per germline. The CDR3 sequence is CASSAPRRRETQYF. The CDR3 coding sequence is TGTGCCAGCAGTGCCCCGAGGAGGCGGGAGACCCAGTACTTC. The full variable domain, in which reference TRBV25-1 and TRBJ2-5 provide the parts outside the CDR3, is EADIYQTPRYLVIGTGKKITLECSQTMGHDKMYWYQQDPGMELHLIHYSYGVNSTEKGDLSSESTVSRIRTEHFPLTLESARPSHTSQYLCASSAPRRRETQYFGPGTRLLVL.

A few counts support this clone. Different DNA sequences within this sample yield the same CDR3. The V call is TRBV28, the J call TRBJ1-1; D might be TRBD1 (6 bases). There are 14 residues in the CDR3. Per germline, CDR1 MDHEN and CDR2 SYDVKM. V dropped 4 bases and J dropped 1 base, with 10 bases sitting between them. The CDR3 spells CASSSGQGNTEAFF. The CDR3 bases are TGTGCCAGCAGTTCGGGACAAGGGAACACTGAAGCTTTCTTT. Combining the CDR3 with reference TRBV28 and TRBJ1-1 gives the whole variable domain DVKVTQSSRYLVKRTGEKVFLECVQDMDHENMFWYRQDPGLGLRLIYFSYDVKMKEKGDIPEGYSVSREKKERFSLILESASTNQTSMYLCASSSGQGNTEAFFGQGTRLTVV.

In this sample, this clone turned up a few times. The chain is built from TRBV7-3 and TRBJ2-7, with no clear D. V shed 5 bases and J shed 1 base, with 12 bases lying between them. Per the germline V gene, CDR1 is SGHTA and CDR2 is FQGTGA. This CDR3 has 14 amino acids. CDR3 loop: CASSQVAGSYEQYF. The CDR3, as DNA: TGTGCCAGCAGCCAGGTGGCCGGTTCCTACGAGCAGTACTTC.

The V call is TRBV4-2, the J call TRBJ2-7; TRBD1 matches 7 bases. Germline values: CDR1 LGHNA, CDR2 YNFKEQ. This CDR3 contains 16 residues. The junction had 11 bases not matched to a gene; V was cut back by 3 bases and J by 3 bases. The CDR3 DNA follows: TGTGCCAGCAGCCAGGACGCGACAGGGAGCCTCTACGAGCAGTACTTC. Protein sequence: CASSQDATGSLYEQYF.

About this clone itself: One end of the junction fails to match germline, which may point to a read error. This chain connects TRBV7-7 to TRBJ2-5; possible D gene TRBD1, 6 bases. The CDR3 runs to 14 residues. Germline CDR1 is SSHAT and CDR2 is FNYEAQ (reference sequence). In DNA form, the CDR3 reads TGTGCTAGCAGCTTAGGTACTAGGGGGGAGACCCAGTACTTC. Amino acid sequence: CASSLGTRGETQYF.